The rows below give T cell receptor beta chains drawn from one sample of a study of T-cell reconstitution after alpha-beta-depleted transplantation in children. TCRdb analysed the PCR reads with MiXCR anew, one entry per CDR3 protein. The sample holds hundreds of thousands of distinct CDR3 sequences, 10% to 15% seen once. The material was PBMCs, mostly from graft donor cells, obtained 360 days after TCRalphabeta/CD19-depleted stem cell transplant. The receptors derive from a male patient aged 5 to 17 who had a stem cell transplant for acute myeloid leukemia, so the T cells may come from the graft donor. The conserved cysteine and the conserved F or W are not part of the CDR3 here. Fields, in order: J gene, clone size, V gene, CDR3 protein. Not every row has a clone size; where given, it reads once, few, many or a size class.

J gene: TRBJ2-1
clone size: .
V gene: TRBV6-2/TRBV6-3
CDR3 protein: ASSYSVDEQF

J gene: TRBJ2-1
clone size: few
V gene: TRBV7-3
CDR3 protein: ASSLLGLAGALPYNEQF

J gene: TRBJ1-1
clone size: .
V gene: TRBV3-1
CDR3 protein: ASSQVRGRSLTEAF

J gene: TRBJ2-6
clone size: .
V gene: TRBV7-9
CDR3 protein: ASSSGTANSGANVLT

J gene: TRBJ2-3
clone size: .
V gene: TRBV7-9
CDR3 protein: ASSLSTDFTDTQY

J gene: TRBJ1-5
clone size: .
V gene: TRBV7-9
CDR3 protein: ASSSDRYSNQPQH

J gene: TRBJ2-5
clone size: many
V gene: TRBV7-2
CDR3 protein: ASRTGWRKETQY

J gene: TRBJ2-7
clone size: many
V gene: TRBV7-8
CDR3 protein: ASSFNRQGGKLYEQY

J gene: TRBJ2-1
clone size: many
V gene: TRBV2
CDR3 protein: ASSEAVNNEQF

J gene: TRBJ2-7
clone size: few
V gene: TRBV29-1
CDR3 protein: SVGFTGGEQY

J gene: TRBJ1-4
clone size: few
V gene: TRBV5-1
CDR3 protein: ASSASMTGEKLF

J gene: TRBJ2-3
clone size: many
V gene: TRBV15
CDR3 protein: ATSRRGPGDTQY

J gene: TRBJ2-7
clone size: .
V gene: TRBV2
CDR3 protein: ASRHPTYEQY

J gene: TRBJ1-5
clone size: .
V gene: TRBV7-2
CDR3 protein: ASSLRGRNQPQH

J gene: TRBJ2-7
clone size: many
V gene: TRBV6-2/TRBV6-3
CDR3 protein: ASTRTAPYEQY

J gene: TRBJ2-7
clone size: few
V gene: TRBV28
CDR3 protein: ASSLSERTSSYEQY

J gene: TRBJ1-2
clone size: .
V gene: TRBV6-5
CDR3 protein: ASREGYT

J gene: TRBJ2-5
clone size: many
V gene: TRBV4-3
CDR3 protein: ASSQIGTSGQETQY

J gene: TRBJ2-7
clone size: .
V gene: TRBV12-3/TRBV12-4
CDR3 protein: ASTIPGTSSYEQY

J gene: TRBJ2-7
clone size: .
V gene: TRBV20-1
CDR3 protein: SSPQGEPYEQY

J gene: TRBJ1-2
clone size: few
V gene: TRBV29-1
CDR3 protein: SAEDRLNYGYT

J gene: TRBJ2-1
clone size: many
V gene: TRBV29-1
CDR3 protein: SVPEVNSYNEQF

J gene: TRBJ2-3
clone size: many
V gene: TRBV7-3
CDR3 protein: ASSYLPGLAGELADTQY

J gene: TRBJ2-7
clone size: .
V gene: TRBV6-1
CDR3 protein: ASRVNRETYEQY

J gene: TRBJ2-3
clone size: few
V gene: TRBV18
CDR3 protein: ASSTTLGADTDTQY

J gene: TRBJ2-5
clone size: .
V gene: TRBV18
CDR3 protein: ASSDRLGVYQETQY

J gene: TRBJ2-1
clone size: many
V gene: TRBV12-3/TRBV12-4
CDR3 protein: ASSPLATRNEQF

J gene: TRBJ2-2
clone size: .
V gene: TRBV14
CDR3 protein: ASSLLAGPNTGELF

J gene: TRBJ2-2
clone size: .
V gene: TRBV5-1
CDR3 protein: ASSTRQGALTGELF

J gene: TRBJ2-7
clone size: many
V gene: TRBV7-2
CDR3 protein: ASSLGHGYEQY

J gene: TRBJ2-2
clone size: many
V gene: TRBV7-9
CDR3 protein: ASPVPLGENTGELF

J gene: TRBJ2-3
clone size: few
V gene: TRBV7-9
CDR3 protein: ASSPALAVTDTQY

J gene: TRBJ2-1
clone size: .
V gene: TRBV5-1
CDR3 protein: ASSFPRGADEQF

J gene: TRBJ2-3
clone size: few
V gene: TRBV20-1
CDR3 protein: SASRTWGTSGWSTDTQY

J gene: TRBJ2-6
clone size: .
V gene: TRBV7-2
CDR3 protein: ASIPGFGANVLT

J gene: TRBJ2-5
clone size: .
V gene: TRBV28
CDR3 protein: ASSLWRALAGGEETQY

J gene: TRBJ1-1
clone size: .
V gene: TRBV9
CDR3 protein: ASSIQGAEAF

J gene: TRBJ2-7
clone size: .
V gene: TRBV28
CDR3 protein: ASSFKEPYEQY

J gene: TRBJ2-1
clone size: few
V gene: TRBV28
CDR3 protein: ASSLGLWRDGDEQF

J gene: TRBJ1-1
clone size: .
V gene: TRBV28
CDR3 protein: ASSSIRGRETEAF

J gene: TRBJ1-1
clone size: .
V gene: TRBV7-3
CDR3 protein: ASSADPGGPEAF

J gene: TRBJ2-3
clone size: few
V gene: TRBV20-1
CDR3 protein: SARGGVFLAGGTDTQY

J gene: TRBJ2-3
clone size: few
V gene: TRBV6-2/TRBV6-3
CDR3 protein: ASSLGLPRAQY

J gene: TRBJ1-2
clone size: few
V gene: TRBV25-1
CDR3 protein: ASSEGTGLRGYT

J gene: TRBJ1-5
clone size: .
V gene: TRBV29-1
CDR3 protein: SVEDLRVRQPQH

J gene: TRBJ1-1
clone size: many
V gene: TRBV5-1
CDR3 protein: ASSLGPAGKTEAF

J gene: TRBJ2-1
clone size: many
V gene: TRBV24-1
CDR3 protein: ATTTLRTSGRENEQF

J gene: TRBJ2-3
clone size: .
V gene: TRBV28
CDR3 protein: ASSQLGLVISDTQY

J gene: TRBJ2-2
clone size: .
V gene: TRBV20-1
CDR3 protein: SASLPWANTGELF

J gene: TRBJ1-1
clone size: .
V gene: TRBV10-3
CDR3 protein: AISGIDRANTEAF

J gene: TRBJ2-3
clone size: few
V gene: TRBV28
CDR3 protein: ASSHSGSGTDTQY

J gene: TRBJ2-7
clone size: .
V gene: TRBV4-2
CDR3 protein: ASSQDKGGQDYEQY

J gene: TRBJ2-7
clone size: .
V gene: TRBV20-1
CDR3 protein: SARERVRDPYEQY

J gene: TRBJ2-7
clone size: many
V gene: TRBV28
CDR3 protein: ASRGTGVYEQY

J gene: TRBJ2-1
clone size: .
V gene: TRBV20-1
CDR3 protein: SASVTPGLRDNEQF